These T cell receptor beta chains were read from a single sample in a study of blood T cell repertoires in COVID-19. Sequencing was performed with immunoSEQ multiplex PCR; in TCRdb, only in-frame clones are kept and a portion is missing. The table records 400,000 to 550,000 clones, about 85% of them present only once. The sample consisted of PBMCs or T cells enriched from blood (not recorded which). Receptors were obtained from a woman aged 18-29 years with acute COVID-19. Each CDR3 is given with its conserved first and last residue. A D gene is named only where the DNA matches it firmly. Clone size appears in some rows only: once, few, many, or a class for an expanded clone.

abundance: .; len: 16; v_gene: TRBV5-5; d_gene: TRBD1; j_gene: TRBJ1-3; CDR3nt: TGTGCCAGCAGCTTTACCGGGACAGGGGGCGCGCACACCATATATTTT; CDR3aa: CASSFTGTGGAHTIYF
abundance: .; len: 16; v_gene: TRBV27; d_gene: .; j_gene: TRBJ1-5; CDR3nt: TGTGCCAGCAGCATGGACGGAGGGAGTTTCAATCAGCCCCAGCATTTT; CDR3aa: CASSMDGGSFNQPQHF
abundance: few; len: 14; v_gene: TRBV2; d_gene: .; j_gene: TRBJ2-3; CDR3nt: TGTGCCAGCACCCGAGCGAGAAACACAGATACGCAGTATTTT; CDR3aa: CASTRARNTDTQYF
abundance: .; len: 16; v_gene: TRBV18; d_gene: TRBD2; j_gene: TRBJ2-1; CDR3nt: TGTGCCAGCTCTCCCGGATCTAGCGGGAGTGGCAATGAGCAGTTCTTC; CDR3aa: CASSPGSSGSGNEQFF
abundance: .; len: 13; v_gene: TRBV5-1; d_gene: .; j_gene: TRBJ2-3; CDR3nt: TGCGCCAGCAGTGTTAGCGGCACAGATACGCAGTATTTT; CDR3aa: CASSVSGTDTQYF
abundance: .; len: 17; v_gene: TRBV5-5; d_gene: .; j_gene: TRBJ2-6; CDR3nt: TGTGCCAGCAGCTTGGAAACACGAGGAGCTGGGGCCAACGTCCTGACTTTC; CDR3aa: CASSLETRGAGANVLTF
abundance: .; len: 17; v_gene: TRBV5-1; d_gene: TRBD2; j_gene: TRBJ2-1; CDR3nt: TGCGCCAGCAGCTTGGCAAGCCTAGCGGGGGGGTACAATGAGCAGTTCTTC; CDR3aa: CASSLASLAGGYNEQFF
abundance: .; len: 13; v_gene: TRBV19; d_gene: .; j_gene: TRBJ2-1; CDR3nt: TGTGCCAGTAGTACTACCTCCTACAATGAGCAGTTCTTC; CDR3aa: CASSTTSYNEQFF
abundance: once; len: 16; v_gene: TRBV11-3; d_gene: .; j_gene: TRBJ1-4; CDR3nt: TGTGCCAGCAGCTTAGAAACAGGGAAGCCTAATGAAAAACTGTTTTTT; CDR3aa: CASSLETGKPNEKLFF
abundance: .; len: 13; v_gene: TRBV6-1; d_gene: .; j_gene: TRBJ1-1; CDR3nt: TGTGCCAGCAGTGAAGGTACAGACACTGAAGCTTTCTTT; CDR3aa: CASSEGTDTEAFF
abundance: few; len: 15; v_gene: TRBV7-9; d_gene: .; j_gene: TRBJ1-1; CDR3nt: TGTGCCAGCAGCTTAGGTAACTTAAGGAACACTGAAGCTTTCTTT; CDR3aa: CASSLGNLRNTEAFF
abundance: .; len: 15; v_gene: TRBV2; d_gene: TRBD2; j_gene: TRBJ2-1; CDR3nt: TGTGCCAGCAGTCTACTAGCGGGAGGGCGGAATGAGCAGTTCTTC; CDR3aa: CASSLLAGGRNEQFF
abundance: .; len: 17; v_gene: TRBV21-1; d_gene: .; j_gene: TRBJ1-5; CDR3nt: TGTGCCAGCAGCAAAGGGGGGGGGAGCCATAGCAATCAGCCCCAGCATTTT; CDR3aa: CASSKGGGSHSNQPQHF
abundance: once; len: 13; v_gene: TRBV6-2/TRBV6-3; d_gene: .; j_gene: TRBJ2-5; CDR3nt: TGTGCCAGCAGCCCCACAGTAGAAGAGACCCAGTACTTC; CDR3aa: CASSPTVEETQYF
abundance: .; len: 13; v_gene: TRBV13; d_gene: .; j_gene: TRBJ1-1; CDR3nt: TGTGCCAGCAGCGTAGTCAGGGTTACTGAAGCTTTCTTT; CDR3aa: CASSVVRVTEAFF
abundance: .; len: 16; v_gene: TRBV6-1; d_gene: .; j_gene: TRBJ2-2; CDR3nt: TGTGCCAGCAGTGGTAATCGCAGGGGGGACACCGGGGAGCTGTTTTTT; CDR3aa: CASSGNRRGDTGELFF
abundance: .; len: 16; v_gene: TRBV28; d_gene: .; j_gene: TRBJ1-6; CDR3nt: TGTGCCAGCAGTCCCCTCGGGTGGACTGAAAATTCACCCCTCCACTTT; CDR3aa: CASSPLGWTENSPLHF
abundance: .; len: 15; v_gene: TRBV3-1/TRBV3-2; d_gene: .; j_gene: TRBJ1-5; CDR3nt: TGTGCCAGCAGCCAAGACACAGGGTCGAGTCAGCCCCAGCATTTT; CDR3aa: CASSQDTGSSQPQHF
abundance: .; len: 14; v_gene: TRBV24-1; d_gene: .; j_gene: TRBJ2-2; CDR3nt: TGTGCCACCAGTGGCAGGACGAACACCGGGGAGCTGTTTTTT; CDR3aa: CATSGRTNTGELFF
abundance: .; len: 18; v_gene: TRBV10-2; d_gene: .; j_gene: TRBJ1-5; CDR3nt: TGCGCCAGCAGTAAATACCGGGACTCAAGAAATAGCAATCAGCCCCAGCATTTT; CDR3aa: CASSKYRDSRNSNQPQHF
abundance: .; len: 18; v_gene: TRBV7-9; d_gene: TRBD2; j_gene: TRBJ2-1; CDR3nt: TGTGCCAGCAGCTCCTCAGATGGACTAGCGGGAAACCGGAATGAGCAGTTCTTC; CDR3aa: CASSSSDGLAGNRNEQFF
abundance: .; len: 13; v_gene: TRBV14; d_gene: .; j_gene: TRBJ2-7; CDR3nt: TGTGCCAGCAGCCAATACTACACCGTCGAGCAGTACTTC; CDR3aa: CASSQYYTVEQYF
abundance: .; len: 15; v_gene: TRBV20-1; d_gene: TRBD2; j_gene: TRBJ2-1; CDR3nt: TGCAGTGCTAGTAATTTTCTAGCGGGAGGCAATGAGCAGTTCTTC; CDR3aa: CSASNFLAGGNEQFF
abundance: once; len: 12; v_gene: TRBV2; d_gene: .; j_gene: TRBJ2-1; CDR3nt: TGTGCCAGCAGAGGGGGTGTCAATGAGCAGTTCTTC; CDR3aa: CASRGGVNEQFF
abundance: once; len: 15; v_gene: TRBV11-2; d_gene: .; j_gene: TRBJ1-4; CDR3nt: TGTGCCAGCAGCTTATCCCCAGGGTTGAATGAAAAACTGTTTTTT; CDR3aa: CASSLSPGLNEKLFF
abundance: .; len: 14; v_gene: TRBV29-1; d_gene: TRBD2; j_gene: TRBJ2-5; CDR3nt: TGCAGCACGGGGACTAGCGGGAGAGGGAAGACCCAGTACTTC; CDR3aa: CSTGTSGRGKTQYF
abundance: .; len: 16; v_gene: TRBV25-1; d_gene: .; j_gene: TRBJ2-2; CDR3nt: TGTGCCAGCAGTGCCGGTTCTACGGGGAACACCGGGGAGCTGTTTTTT; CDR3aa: CASSAGSTGNTGELFF
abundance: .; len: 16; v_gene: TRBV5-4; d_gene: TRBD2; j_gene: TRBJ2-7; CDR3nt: TGTGCCAGCAGCTTGGTACTAGCGGGGCTGAACTACGAGCAGTACTTC; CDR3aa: CASSLVLAGLNYEQYF
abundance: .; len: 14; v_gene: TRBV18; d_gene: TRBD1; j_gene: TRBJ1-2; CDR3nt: TGTGCCAGCTCACCCGGGACAGGGGAAGATGGCTACACCTTC; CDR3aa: CASSPGTGEDGYTF
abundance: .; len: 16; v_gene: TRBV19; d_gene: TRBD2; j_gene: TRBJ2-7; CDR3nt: TGTGCCAGTAAGCTAGCGGGAGCGGGCGGTTTGTGGGAGCAGTACTTC; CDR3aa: CASKLAGAGGLWEQYF
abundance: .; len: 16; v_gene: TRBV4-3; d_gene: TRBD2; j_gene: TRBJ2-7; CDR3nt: TGCGCCAGCAGCCAGGATAGGGGACTAGCGGGTTACGAGCAGTACTTC; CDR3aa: CASSQDRGLAGYEQYF
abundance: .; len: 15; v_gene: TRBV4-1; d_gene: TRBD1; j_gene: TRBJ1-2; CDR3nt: TGCGCCAGCAGCCCCACGGGACAGGCACACTCCGGCTACACCTTC; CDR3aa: CASSPTGQAHSGYTF
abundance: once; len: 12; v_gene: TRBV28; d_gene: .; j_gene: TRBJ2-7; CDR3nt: TGTGCCAGCAGTTTTCCGCGCGTTGAGCAGTACTTC; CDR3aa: CASSFPRVEQYF
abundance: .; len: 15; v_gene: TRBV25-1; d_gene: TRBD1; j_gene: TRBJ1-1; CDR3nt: TGTGCCAGCAGTGTTCCCGGACAGGCGGGAACTGAAGCTTTCTTT; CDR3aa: CASSVPGQAGTEAFF
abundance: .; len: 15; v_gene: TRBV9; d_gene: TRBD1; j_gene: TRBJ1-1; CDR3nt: TGTGCCAGCAGCCAGGGGTGGACAGGGAACACTGAAGCTTTCTTT; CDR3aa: CASSQGWTGNTEAFF
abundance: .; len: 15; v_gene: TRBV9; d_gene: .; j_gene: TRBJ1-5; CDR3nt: TGTGCCAGCAGCACCGGGGTAAATAGCAATCAGCCCCAGCATTTT; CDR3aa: CASSTGVNSNQPQHF
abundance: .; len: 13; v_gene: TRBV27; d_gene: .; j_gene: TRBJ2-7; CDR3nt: TGTGCCAGCAGTTTTGCAGCGTACTACGAGCAGTACTTC; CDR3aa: CASSFAAYYEQYF
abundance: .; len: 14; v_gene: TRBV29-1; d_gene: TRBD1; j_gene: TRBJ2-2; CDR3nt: TGCAGCGTTGCGGGACAGAGTAACACCGGGGAGCTGTTTTTT; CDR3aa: CSVAGQSNTGELFF
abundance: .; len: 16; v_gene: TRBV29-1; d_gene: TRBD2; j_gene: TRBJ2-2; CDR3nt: TGCAGCGTGAAGACTAGCGGGGGGATGAACACCGGGGAGCTGTTTTTT; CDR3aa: CSVKTSGGMNTGELFF
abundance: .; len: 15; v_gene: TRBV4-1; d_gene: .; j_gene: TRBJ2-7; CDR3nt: TGCGCCAGCAGCCAAGATATGGGCAGGAACTACGAGCAGTACTTC; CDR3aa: CASSQDMGRNYEQYF
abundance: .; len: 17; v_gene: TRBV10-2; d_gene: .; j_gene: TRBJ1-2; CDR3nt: TGCGCCAGCAGTGAGTCGACCCGGGTAGGAGGAACCTATGGCTACACCTTC; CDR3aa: CASSESTRVGGTYGYTF
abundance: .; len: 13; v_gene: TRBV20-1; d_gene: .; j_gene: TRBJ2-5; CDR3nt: TGCAGTGCTAGTAAAGGGGCCCAAGAGACCCAGTACTTC; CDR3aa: CSASKGAQETQYF
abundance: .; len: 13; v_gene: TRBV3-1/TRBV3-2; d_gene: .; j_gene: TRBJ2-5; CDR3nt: TGTGCCAGCAGCCCACTAGGGTCAGAGACCCAGTACTTC; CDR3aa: CASSPLGSETQYF
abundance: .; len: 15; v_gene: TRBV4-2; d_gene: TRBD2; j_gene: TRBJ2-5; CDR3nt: TGTGCCAGCAGCCAGACTAGCGGGGGTGGGGAGACCCAGTACTTC; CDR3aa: CASSQTSGGGETQYF